The rows below give T cell receptor beta chains drawn from one sample of a study of T cell repertoires in cytomegalovirus infection. TCRdb used MiXCR to reprocess the reads, holding one entry per CDR3 protein. The data contain some 230,000 distinct CDR3 sequences, roughly 22% of them seen just once; the ten biggest clones take up 15% to 20%. Material for sequencing was CD8+ T cells from PBMCs. These receptors originate from a human donor in good health (CMV status not recorded). Some clones in this sample may be carry-over from other donors' samples. CDR3s include the opening cysteine and the closing phenylalanine or tryptophan. The order of the fields is V gene, CDR3 protein.

v_gene: TRBV24-1
CDR3aa: CATSDVNQGSPDTQYF

v_gene: TRBV28
CDR3aa: CASSDRLEDYTF

v_gene: TRBV12-3/TRBV12-4
CDR3aa: CASSWAPRDPQTEAFF

v_gene: TRBV6-6
CDR3aa: CASSYSTRGAALWSEDAFF

v_gene: TRBV7-6
CDR3aa: CASSPEGGFNGELFF

v_gene: TRBV13
CDR3aa: CASQSVDSGANVLTF

v_gene: TRBV27
CDR3aa: CASSPHPGLPNGYTF

v_gene: TRBV12-3/TRBV12-4
CDR3aa: CASSSAQDPTNEKLFF

v_gene: TRBV29-1
CDR3aa: CSLQLAEDTDTQYF

v_gene: TRBV7-9
CDR3aa: CASSQDRASYNEQFF

v_gene: TRBV10-3
CDR3aa: CAISEGLFYEQYF

v_gene: TRBV12-3/TRBV12-4
CDR3aa: CASSLTTYEYEQYF

v_gene: TRBV7-8
CDR3aa: CASGQGTDTQYF

v_gene: TRBV27
CDR3aa: CASSPAYTNNQPQHF

v_gene: TRBV7-2
CDR3aa: CASSRQSNSPLHF

v_gene: TRBV12-3/TRBV12-4
CDR3aa: CASRPRTSRDGYTF

v_gene: TRBV6-4
CDR3aa: CARRADRIAKNIQYF

v_gene: TRBV7-9
CDR3aa: CASSSGLAIHEQFF